These 20 T cell receptor beta chains originate from one sample sequenced in a study of spatial heterogeneity in lung cancer. The time point denotes: sample taken at primary tumor resection. TCRs were sequenced from unsorted whole RNA of tumor, nontumor lung or PBMC. TCRdb re-called the 5' RACE reads through MiXCR, storing one row per CDR3 protein. The sample has 13,000 to 15,000 distinct CDR3 sequences, approximately 11% seen once. This sample comprised PBMCs, obtained at surgery. Receptors were obtained from a female donor with early-stage non-small cell lung cancer.

V gene TRBV27 combines with J gene TRBJ2-1; no firm D call. The CDR3 runs 14 residues. Germline CDR1 reads MNHEY; CDR2 reads SMNVEV (reference sequence). The V end was cut by 5 bases, the J end by 4 bases, with 12 bases between. The CDR3 bases are TGTGCCAGCAGTCCAAGTACTGGTTACAATGAGCAGTTCTTC. Its translation is CASSPSTGYNEQFF.

This clonotype has a count of ten or more. The V call is TRBV3-1, the J call TRBJ1-5; D remains ambiguous. Per germline, CDR1 LGHDT and CDR2 YNNKEL (reference sequence). Trimming cost V 3 bases and J 7 bases, with 13 bases left between them. The CDR3 is made up of 14 amino acids. CDR3 region: CASSQGYFGQPQHF. CDR3 nucleotides: TGTGCCAGCAGCCAGGGGTATTTTGGGCAGCCCCAGCATTTT.

This clonotype was recorded a few times. The chain couples TRBV7-6 to TRBJ2-7; D remains ambiguous. This CDR3 contains 13 residues. The germline V and J ends were trimmed by 0 bases and 0 bases, with 3 bases remaining between them. CDR1 is SGHVS and CDR2 is FNYEAQ in the germline V gene. The CDR3 region has the DNA TGTGCCAGCAGCTTAGCGGCCTCCTACGAGCAGTACTTC. Translating it yields CASSLAASYEQYF.

The chain is built from TRBV7-6 and TRBJ2-1; maybe TRBD2 (6 bases). V lost 4 bases to trimming and J lost 8 bases, with 21 bases between them. Germline V gives CDR1 SGHVS, CDR2 FNYEAQ. The CDR3 is 16 residues long. As DNA, the CDR3 is TGTGCCAGCAGCTCGGACTACGACGGGGTCCGGGATGAGCAGTTCTTC. Protein: CASSSDYDGVRDEQFF.

In this sample, this clonotype turned up many times. The chain links TRBV30 to TRBJ2-3; 12 bases are a match to TRBD2. The CDR3 contains 15 residues. The trim removed 4 bases at V and 4 bases at J, leaving 6 bases unmatched. CDR1 is GTSNPN, CDR2 SVGIG, per germline (reference sequence). CDR3 in DNA: TGTGCCTGGACTAGCGGGGGGGCCGGGTCAGATACGCAGTATTTT. It codes for CAWTSGGAGSDTQYF.

There are many counts of this clonotype. The CDR3 region has the DNA TGTGCCAGCAGCTCAAAGGGAAAAACAAACAATCAGCCCCAGCATTTT. The encoded protein is CASSSKGKTNNQPQHF. The chain joins TRBV5-6 to TRBJ1-5; D not resolved. V was shortened by 3 bases and J by 3 bases, with 16 bases between the two germline ends. The CDR3 has 16 amino acids. Per germline, CDR1 SGHDT and CDR2 YYEEEE.

The rearrangement uses TRBV12-3 or TRBV12-4 and TRBJ2-3, with TRBD1 matching 7 bases. The CDR3 runs to 13 residues. The J segment lost 5 bases and the V segment lost 4 bases, leaving 3 bases of the junction unmatched. The CDR3 DNA sequence: TGTGCCAGCAGTTCGTCAGGGGGAGATACGCAGTATTTT. Translating gives CASSSSGGDTQYF.

This sequence joins TRBV7-6 and TRBJ2-1, with 11 bases fitting TRBD2. The CDR3 is 17 amino acids. Germline CDR1 is SGHVS and CDR2 is FNYEAQ. The trim removed 3 bases at V and 7 bases at J, leaving 11 bases unmatched. For the CDR3, the DNA is TGTGCCAGCAGCTTGGGGACTAGCGGATCCCCCCGGAATGAGCAGTTCTTC. It translates to CASSLGTSGSPRNEQFF. The whole variable domain, remainder taken from reference TRBV7-6 and TRBJ2-1, is GAGVSQSPRYKVTKRGQDVALRCDPISGHVSLYWYRQALGQGPEFLTYFNYEAQQDKSGLPNDRFSAERPEGSISTLTIQRTEQRDSAMYRCASSLGTSGSPRNEQFFGPGTRLTVL.

This clonotype was seen repeatedly, ten times or more. V gene TRBV18 combines with J gene TRBJ2-1; D is unresolved. Germline CDR1 is KGHSH and CDR2 is LQKENI. The germline V and J ends were trimmed by 3 bases and 0 bases, with 9 bases remaining between them. CDR3 length: 15 residues. The CDR3 here is CASSPPGSSYNEQFF. DNA of the CDR3: TGTGCCAGCTCACCCCCAGGTAGCTCCTACAATGAGCAGTTCTTC.

This clonotype was found a few times. CDR3: CAISAEATVGNYEQYF. For the CDR3, the DNA is TGTGCCATCAGTGCCGAAGCGACAGTGGGGAACTACGAGCAGTACTTC. The chain couples TRBV10-3 to TRBJ2-7; D may be TRBD1 (5 bases). Germline V gene data show CDR1 as ENHRY and CDR2 as SYGVKD. V was shortened by 4 bases and J by 3 bases, with 19 bases between the two germline ends. This CDR3 has 16 residues.

The chain recombines TRBV19 with TRBJ2-3; D gene ambiguous. From germline, CDR1 is LNHDA and CDR2 SQIVND (reference sequence). The CDR3 is made up of 16 amino acids. Trimming took 3 bases from V and 6 from J, leaving 19 bases between them. The CDR3 spells CASSIRGPPSLDTQYF. DNA for the CDR3: TGTGCCAGTAGTATTAGAGGTCCCCCGTCCTTGGATACGCAGTATTTT.

At least ten counts were recorded for this clonotype. The CDR3: CSARESSGPAGEQFF. DNA for the CDR3: TGCAGTGCTAGAGAATCTAGCGGGCCCGCGGGTGAGCAGTTCTTC. The chain links TRBV20-1 to TRBJ2-1; 8 nucleotides line up with TRBD2. CDR1 DFQATT and CDR2 SNEGSKA come from the germline V gene (reference sequence). The CDR3 contains 15 residues. V dropped 0 bases and J dropped 9; count of bases not matched to a gene: 10.

V gene TRBV19 combines with J gene TRBJ2-5; no firm D call. The V and J ends lost 4 bases and 5 bases respectively, with 5 bases between them. The CDR3 is 11 residues long. Germline loops: CDR1 LNHDA, CDR2 SQIVND (reference sequence). CDR3 sequence: CASSKMETQYF. The CDR3 nucleotides are TGTGCCAGTAGTAAAATGGAGACCCAGTACTTC.

This clonotype was counted a few times. The CDR3 DNA reads TGTGCCAGCAGCTCCGGCGGCAGGGGGAACACTGAAGCTTTCTTT. Its translation: CASSSGGRGNTEAFF. The chain combines TRBV7-9 with TRBJ1-1, with D maybe TRBD1 (6 bases). CDR3 length equals 15 residues. Germline V gene sequence: CDR1 SEHNR, CDR2 FQNEAQ (reference sequence). V was clipped by 4 bases and J by 1 base, with 13 bases between them.

This clonotype turned up a few times. This chain joins TRBV10-3 and TRBJ2-7; D gene ambiguous. Trimming left V 4 bases short and J 6 bases short, with 10 bases between. CDR3 length: 12 residues. CDR1 and CDR2 (germline): ENHRY, SYGVKD. The CDR3 nucleotides read TGTGCCATCAGTGTAGGTTCCCCCGAGCAGTACTTC. It translates to CAISVGSPEQYF.

The chain carries TRBV11-2 and TRBJ2-1; the match to TRBD2 covers 11 bases. The ends lost 4 bases at V and 9 bases at J; junction bases unmatched: 8. The germline V gene encodes CDR1 SGHAT and CDR2 FQNNGV. This CDR3 comprises 15 residues. CDR3 sequence reads: CASSSAGLADTEQFF. CDR3 coding DNA: TGTGCCAGCAGCTCCGCGGGACTAGCGGATACTGAGCAGTTCTTC.

The rearrangement links TRBV3-1 to TRBJ1-5; 8 bases are shared with TRBD1. Germline assignment: CDR1 LGHDT and CDR2 YNNKEL (reference sequence). Losses at the gene ends were 4 bases for V and 6 bases for J; bases not matched to a gene: 2. There are 13 residues in the CDR3. This CDR3 is CASSPGGGQPQHF. The CDR3, as DNA: TGTGCCAGCAGCCCAGGGGGCGGTCAGCCCCAGCATTTT.

The J gene is TRBJ2-3, the V gene TRBV11-2; 10 positions match TRBD2. V shed 5 bases, J shed 1 base, and the junction held 18 bases outside the gene matches. Germline V gene data show CDR1 as SGHAT and CDR2 as FQNNGV. The CDR3 has 20 amino acids. The CDR3 coding sequence is TGTGCCAGCAGCCCCATAAAGCCCCGTGTAGCGGGGGGTCGCACAGATACGCAGTATTTT. This codes for CASSPIKPRVAGGRTDTQYF.

This clonotype was seen many times. The V gene is TRBV12-3 or TRBV12-4, the J gene TRBJ1-5; possible D gene TRBD1, 5 bases. Trimming took 3 bases from V and 2 from J, leaving 11 bases between them. The CDR3 has 15 residues. CDR3 loop: CASSLGRGGNQPQHF. CDR3 DNA: TGTGCCAGCAGTTTGGGTAGGGGTGGCAATCAGCCCCAGCATTTT.

This chain uses TRBV15 with TRBJ2-1, with TRBD2 matching 9 bases. Germline trimming cut 5 bases from V and 2 bases from J; bases unmatched to any gene: 4. This CDR3 contains 15 residues. Germline loops: CDR1 LNHNV, CDR2 YYDKDF (reference sequence). The CDR3 DNA sequence: TGTGCCACCAGCTTGCGGGGGGGTACCTACAATGAGCAGTTCTTC. It translates to CATSLRGGTYNEQFF. Full variable domain (missing parts from reference TRBV15 and TRBJ2-1): DAMVIQNPRYQVTQFGKPVTLSCSQTLNHNVMYWYQQKSSQAPKLLFHYYDKDFNNEADTPDNFQSRRPNTSFCFLDIRSPGLGDTAMYLCATSLRGGTYNEQFFGPGTRLTVL.